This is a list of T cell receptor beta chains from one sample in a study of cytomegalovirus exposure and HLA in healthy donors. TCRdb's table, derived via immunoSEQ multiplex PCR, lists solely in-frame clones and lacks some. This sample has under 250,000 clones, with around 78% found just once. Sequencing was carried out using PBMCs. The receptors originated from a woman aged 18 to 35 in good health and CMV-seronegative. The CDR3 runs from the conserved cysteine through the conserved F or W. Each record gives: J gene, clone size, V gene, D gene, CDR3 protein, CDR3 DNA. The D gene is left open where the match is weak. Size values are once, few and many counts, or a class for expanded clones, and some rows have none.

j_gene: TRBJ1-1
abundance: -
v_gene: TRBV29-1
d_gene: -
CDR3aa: CSVYGGKRTEAFF
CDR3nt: TGCAGCGTTTATGGGGGAAAGAGGACTGAAGCTTTCTTT

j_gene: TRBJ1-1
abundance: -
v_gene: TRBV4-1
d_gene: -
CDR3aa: CASSHLGRVIEAFF
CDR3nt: TGCGCCAGCAGCCACCTAGGGAGGGTGATCGAAGCTTTCTTT

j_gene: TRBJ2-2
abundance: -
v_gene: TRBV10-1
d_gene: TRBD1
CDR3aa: CASSPGTGSYGELFF
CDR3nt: TGCGCCAGCAGTCCCGGGACAGGGTCATATGGGGAGCTGTTTTTT

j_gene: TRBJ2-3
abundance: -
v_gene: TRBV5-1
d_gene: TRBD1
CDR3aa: CASSLRGQGNTDTQYF
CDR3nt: TGCGCCAGCAGCTTGAGGGGACAGGGAAACACAGATACGCAGTATTTT

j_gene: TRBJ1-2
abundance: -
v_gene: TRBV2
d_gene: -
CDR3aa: CASRITGKGYTF
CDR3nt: TGTGCCAGCAGGATAACAGGGAAGGGCTACACCTTC

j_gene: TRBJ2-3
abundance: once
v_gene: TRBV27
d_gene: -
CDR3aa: CASSNGQGGPKFADTQYF
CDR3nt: TGTGCCAGCAGTAACGGACAGGGAGGGCCCAAATTCGCAGATACGCAGTATTTT

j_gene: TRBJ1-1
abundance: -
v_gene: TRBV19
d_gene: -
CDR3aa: CASSRSGDTEAFF
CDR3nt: TGTGCCAGTAGTCGGTCAGGCGACACTGAAGCTTTCTTT

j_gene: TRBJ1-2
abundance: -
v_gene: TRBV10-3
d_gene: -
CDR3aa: CAISESNQRNYGYTF
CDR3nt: TGTGCCATCAGTGAGTCGAATCAGCGGAACTATGGCTACACCTTC

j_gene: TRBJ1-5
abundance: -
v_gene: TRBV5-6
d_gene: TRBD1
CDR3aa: CASSLFGQGANQPQHF
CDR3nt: TGTGCCAGCAGCTTGTTCGGACAGGGGGCGAATCAGCCCCAGCATTTT

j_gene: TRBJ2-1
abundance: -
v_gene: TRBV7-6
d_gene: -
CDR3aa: CATGYPYNEQFF
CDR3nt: TGTGCAACCGGGTACCCCTACAATGAGCAGTTCTTC

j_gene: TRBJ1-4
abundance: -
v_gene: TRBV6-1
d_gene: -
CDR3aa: CASSGPGTTNEKLFF
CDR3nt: TGTGCCAGCAGTGGGCCGGGGACAACTAATGAAAAACTGTTTTTT

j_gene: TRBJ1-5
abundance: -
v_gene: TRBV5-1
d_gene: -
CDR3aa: CASRRDSSKPQHF
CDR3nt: TGCGCCAGCAGGAGGGACTCAAGCAAGCCCCAGCATTTT

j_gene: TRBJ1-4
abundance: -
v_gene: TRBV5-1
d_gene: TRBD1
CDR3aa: CASSPGTGGAANEKLFF
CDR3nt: TGCGCCAGCAGCCCGGGGACAGGGGGAGCAGCTAATGAAAAACTGTTTTTT

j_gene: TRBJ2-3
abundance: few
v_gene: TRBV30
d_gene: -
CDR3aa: CAWDRGISTDTQYF
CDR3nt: TGTGCCTGGGACCGGGGGATTAGCACAGATACGCAGTATTTT

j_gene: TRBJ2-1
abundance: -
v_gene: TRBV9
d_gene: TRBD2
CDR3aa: CASSVGLAGLDEQFF
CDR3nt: TGTGCCAGCAGCGTCGGTCTAGCGGGATTGGATGAGCAGTTCTTC

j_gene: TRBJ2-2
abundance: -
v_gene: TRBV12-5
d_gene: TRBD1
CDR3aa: CASGSGQGLGTGELFF
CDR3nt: TGTGCTAGTGGTTCGGGACAGGGGCTAGGGACCGGGGAGCTGTTTTTT

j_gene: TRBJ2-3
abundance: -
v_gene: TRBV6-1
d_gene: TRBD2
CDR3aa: CASMRGAGSQYF
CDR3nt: TGTGCCAGCATGAGGGGAGCGGGATCGCAGTATTTT

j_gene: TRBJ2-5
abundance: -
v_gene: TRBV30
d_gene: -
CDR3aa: CAWSVGVGGSQETQYF
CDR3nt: TGTGCCTGGAGTGTAGGCGTCGGGGGATCGCAAGAGACCCAGTACTTC

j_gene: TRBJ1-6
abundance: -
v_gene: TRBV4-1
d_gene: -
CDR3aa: CASSQDRDSPLHF
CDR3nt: TGCGCCAGCAGCCAAGATAGAGATTCACCCCTCCACTTT

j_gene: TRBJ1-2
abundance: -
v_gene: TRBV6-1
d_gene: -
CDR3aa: CASSEGGYTF
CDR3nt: TGTGCCAGCAGTGAAGGTGGCTACACCTTC

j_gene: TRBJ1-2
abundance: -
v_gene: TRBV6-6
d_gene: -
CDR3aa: CASISSTYGYTF
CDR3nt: TGTGCCAGCATTTCATCCACCTATGGCTACACCTTC

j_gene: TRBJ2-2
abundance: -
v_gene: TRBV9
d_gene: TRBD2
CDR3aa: CASSVAAGVLVGELFF
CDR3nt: TGTGCCAGCAGCGTTGCAGCGGGAGTCTTAGTTGGGGAGCTGTTTTTT

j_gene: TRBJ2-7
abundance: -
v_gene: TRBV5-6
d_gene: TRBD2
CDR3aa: CASSKGTSGGWQYF
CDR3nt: TGTGCCAGCAGCAAAGGGACTAGCGGGGGTTGGCAGTACTTC

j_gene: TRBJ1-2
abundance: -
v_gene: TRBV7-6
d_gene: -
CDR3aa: CASSSDPGDYGYTF
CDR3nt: TGTGCCAGCAGCTCAGATCCGGGTGACTATGGCTACACCTTC

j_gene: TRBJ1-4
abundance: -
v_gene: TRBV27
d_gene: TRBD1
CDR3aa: CASSLGQGSEKLFF
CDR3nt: TGTGCCAGCAGTTTAGGACAGGGGAGTGAAAAACTGTTTTTT

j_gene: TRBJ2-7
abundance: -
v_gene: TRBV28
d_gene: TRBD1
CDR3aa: CASSQRTGSSYEQYF
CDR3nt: TGTGCCAGCAGTCAACGGACAGGTTCGAGCTACGAGCAGTACTTC

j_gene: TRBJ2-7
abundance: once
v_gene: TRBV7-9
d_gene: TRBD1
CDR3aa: CASSLGDRGFYEQYF
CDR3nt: TGTGCCAGCAGCTTAGGGGACAGGGGGTTCTACGAGCAGTACTTC

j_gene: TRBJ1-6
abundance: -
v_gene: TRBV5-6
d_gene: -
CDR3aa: CASSPGPLGSYNSPLHF
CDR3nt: TGTGCCAGCAGCCCGGGCCCTCTGGGGAGCTATAATTCACCCCTCCACTTT

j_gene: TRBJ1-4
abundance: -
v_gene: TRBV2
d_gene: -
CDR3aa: CASSDRPGLVEKLFF
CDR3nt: TGTGCCAGCAGTGACCGACCGGGCCTCGTCGAAAAACTGTTTTTT

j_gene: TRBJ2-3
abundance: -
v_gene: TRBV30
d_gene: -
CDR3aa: CAWSGAGRSTDTQYF
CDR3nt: TGTGCCTGGAGCGGCGCAGGGAGAAGCACAGATACGCAGTATTTT

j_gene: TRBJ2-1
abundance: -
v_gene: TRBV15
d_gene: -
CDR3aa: CATSRASGYNEQFF
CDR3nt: TGTGCCACCAGCAGAGCGTCGGGGTACAATGAGCAGTTCTTC

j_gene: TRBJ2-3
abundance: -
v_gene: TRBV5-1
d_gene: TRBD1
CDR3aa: CASRLGTGSTDTQYF
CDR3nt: TGCGCCAGCAGACTAGGGACAGGAAGCACAGATACGCAGTATTTT

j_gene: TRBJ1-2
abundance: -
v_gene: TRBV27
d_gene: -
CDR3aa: CASRPGGDYGYTF
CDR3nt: TGTGCCAGCCGCCCAGGAGGGGACTATGGCTACACCTTC

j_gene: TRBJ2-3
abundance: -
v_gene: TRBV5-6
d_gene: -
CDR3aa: CASSAAPWTVVADTQYF
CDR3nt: TGTGCCAGCAGCGCGGCCCCTTGGACAGTGGTTGCAGATACGCAGTATTTT

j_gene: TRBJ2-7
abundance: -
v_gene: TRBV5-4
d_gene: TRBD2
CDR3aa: CASIAGLPYEQYF
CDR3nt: TGTGCCAGCATAGCGGGACTTCCCTACGAGCAGTACTTC

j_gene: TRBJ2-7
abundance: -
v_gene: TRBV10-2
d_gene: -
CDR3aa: CASRLPGLYEQYF
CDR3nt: TGCGCCAGCAGGCTGCCGGGACTTTACGAGCAGTACTTC

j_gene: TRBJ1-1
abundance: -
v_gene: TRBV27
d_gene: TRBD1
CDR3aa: CASSPHRGHTEAFF
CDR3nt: TGTGCCAGCAGTCCCCACAGGGGGCACACTGAAGCTTTCTTT

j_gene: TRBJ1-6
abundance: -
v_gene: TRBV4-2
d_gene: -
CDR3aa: CASSQGPGRSPLHF
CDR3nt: TGTGCCAGCAGCCAAGGTCCAGGGAGGTCACCCCTCCACTTT

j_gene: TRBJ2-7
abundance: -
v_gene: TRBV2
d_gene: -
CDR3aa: CASKPIKPGSEQYF
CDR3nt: TGTGCCAGCAAACCTATTAAACCGGGGAGCGAGCAGTACTTC

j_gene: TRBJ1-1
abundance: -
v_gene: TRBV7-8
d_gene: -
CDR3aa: CASSLGTGNTEAFF
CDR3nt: TGTGCCAGCAGCTTAGGAACGGGGAACACTGAAGCTTTCTTT

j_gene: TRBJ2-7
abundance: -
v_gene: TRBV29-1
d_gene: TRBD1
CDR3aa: CSVSEWDRVDEQYF
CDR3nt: TGCAGCGTCTCAGAATGGGACAGGGTCGACGAGCAGTACTTC

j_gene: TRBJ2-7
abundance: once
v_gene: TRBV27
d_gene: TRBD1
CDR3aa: CASSGQGASYEQYF
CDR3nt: TGTGCCAGCAGCGGACAGGGGGCCTCCTACGAGCAGTACTTC

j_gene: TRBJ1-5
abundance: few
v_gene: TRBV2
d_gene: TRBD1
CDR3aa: CASETGEGRQPQHF
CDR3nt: TGTGCCAGCGAGACAGGGGAGGGTCGTCAGCCCCAGCATTTT

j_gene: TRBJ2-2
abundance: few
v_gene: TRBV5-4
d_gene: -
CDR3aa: CASSLVLGTGELFF
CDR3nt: TGTGCCAGCAGCTTGGTCCTTGGGACCGGGGAGCTGTTTTTT

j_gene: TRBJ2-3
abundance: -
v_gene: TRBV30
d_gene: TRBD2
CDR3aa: CAWSVGGRATDTQYF
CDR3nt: TGTGCCTGGAGTGTAGGCGGGAGGGCTACAGATACGCAGTATTTT

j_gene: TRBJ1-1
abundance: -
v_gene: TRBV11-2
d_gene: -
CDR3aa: CASSISGGEAFF
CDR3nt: TGTGCCAGCAGCATAAGCGGGGGGGAAGCTTTCTTT

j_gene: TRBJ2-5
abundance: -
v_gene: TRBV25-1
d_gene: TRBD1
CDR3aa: CASSGDSSIQETQYF
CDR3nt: TGTGCCAGCAGCGGGGACAGTAGCATCCAAGAGACCCAGTACTTC

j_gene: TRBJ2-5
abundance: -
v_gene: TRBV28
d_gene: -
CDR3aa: CASSSSDPTGETQYF
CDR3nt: TGTGCCAGCAGTTCCTCGGACCCCACTGGGGAGACCCAGTACTTC

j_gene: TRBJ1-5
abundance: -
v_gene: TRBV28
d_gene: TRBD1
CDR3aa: CASSLYGTGGNQPQHF
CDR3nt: TGTGCCAGCAGTTTATACGGGACAGGGGGTAATCAGCCCCAGCATTTT

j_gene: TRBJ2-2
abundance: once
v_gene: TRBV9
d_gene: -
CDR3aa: CASSSSGEVLSGELFF
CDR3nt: TGTGCCAGCAGCAGCTCAGGGGAGGTTTTATCTGGGGAGCTGTTTTTT

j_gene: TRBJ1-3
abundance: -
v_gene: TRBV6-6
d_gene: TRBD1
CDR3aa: CASSPPGTGGNTIYF
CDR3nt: TGTGCCAGCAGTCCCCCCGGGACAGGGGGAAACACCATATATTTT

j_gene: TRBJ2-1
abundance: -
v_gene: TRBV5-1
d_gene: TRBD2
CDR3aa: CASSLSGGLSSYNEQFF
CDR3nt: TGCGCCAGCAGCTTGTCGGGAGGGCTCTCTTCCTACAATGAGCAGTTCTTC

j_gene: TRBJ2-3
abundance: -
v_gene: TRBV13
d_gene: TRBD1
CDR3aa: CASRTGDYTDTQYF
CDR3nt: TGTGCCAGCCGGACAGGGGACTACACAGATACGCAGTATTTT

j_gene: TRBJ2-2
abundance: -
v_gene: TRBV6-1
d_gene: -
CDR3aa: CASRDYTGELFF
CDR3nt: TGTGCCAGCAGGGACTACACCGGGGAGCTGTTTTTT